Shown below are 8 T cell receptor beta chains from a single sample sequenced in a study of blood T cell repertoires in COVID-19. The table came from immunoSEQ multiplex PCR; TCRdb's copy has only in-frame clones and leaves some out. The table lists 150,000 to 200,000 clones, roughly 79% of them singletons. Sequenced input: peripheral blood. The receptors were gathered from a woman in her 70s with acute or convalescent COVID-19.

The genes are TRBV9 and TRBJ2-7; the match to TRBD2 covers 13 bases. Germline V gene sequence: CDR1 SGDLS, CDR2 YYNGEE. The CDR3 has 16 residues. V shed 3 bases, J shed 3 bases, and the junction held 6 bases outside the gene matches. The CDR3 DNA is TGTGCCAGCAGCGCAGGGGGACTAGCGGGATACTACGAGCAGTACTTC. This gives the protein CASSAGGLAGYYEQYF. Looking up the rest from reference TRBV9 and TRBJ2-7 gives the full variable domain: DSGVTQTPKHLITATGQRVTLRCSPRSGDLSVYWYQQSLDQGLQFLIQYYNGEERAKGNILERFSAQQFPDLHSELNLSSLELGDSALYFCASSAGGLAGYYEQYFGPGTRLTVT.

The chain links TRBV7-2 to TRBJ2-7; D uncertain. CDR3 size: 14 residues. The V gene lost 0 bases and the J gene lost 2 bases, with 8 bases spanning the gap. CDR1 and CDR2 (germline): SGHTA, FQGNSA. CDR3 sequence: CASSLAVVTYEQYF. CDR3 coding DNA: TGTGCCAGCAGCTTAGCGGTAGTAACCTACGAGCAGTACTTC.

This rearrangement joins TRBV9 to TRBJ2-7; D uncertain. Looked up from germline, CDR1 is SGDLS and CDR2 is YYNGEE. The CDR3 is 15 amino acids. V was trimmed by 0 bases and J by 4 bases, leaving 14 bases between them. In DNA, the CDR3 is TGTGCCAGCAGCGTAGATTTAGATCCTTCTTACGAGCAGTACTTC. Its protein is CASSVDLDPSYEQYF.

The chain has TRBV5-1 and TRBJ1-2; 7 bases fit TRBD1. The CDR3 sequence is 16 residues long. Per germline, CDR1 SGHRS and CDR2 YFSETQ. V lost 4 bases, J lost 7 bases, and 16 bases stayed unmatched. CDR3 bases: TGCGCCAGCAGCCGTGGTACCCTAGACAGGGTCATTGGCTACACCTTC. Translated, it gives CASSRGTLDRVIGYTF.

The CDR3 coding sequence is TGTGCCTGGATCCCCCGACAGGGGGAGACCCAGTACTTC. Its protein product is CAWIPRQGETQYF. This chain uses TRBV30 with TRBJ2-5; 8 bases match TRBD1. Germline V gene lookup returns CDR1 GTSNPN and CDR2 SVGIG (reference sequence). This CDR3 comprises 13 residues. The V segment lost 4 bases and the J segment 5 bases; nucleotides outside the gene matches: 6. Together with reference TRBV30 and TRBJ2-5, the CDR3 gives the full variable domain: SQTIHQWPATLVQPVGSPLSLECTVEGTSNPNLYWYRQAAGRGLQLLFYSVGIGQISSEVPQNLSASRPQDRQFILSSKKLLLSDSGFYLCAWIPRQGETQYFGPGTRLLVL.

This clone was observed many times. The rearrangement joins TRBV5-4 to TRBJ1-6; D unresolved. Trimming took off 0 bases at V and 6 bases at J, with 10 bases between the two ends. Germline CDR1 and CDR2: SGHNT and YYREEE (reference sequence). This CDR3 spans 15 amino acids. CDR3: CASSLGPRSNSPLHF. As DNA, the CDR3 is TGTGCCAGCAGCTTGGGGCCGCGGTCTAATTCACCCCTCCACTTT.

The V gene is TRBV5-5, the J gene TRBJ2-2; TRBD2 aligns across 11 bases. CDR3 length: 16 amino acids. The germline gives CDR1 SGHKS, CDR2 YYEKEE (reference sequence). The J segment lost 4 bases and the V segment lost 2 bases, leaving 4 bases of the junction unmatched. The CDR3 DNA follows: TGTGCCAGCAGCTTTGGAGGGACTAGCGGCACCGGGGAGCTGTTTTTT. This sequence encodes CASSFGGTSGTGELFF.

The J gene is TRBJ2-1, the V gene TRBV5-6; 7 bases are a match to TRBD1. The CDR3 is 14 amino acids. Per the germline V gene, CDR1 is SGHDT and CDR2 is YYEEEE. The ends lost 2 bases at V and 10 bases at J; junction bases unmatched: 9. The CDR3 nucleotides are TGTGCCAGCAGCTTAAAGACAGGGATCGTCGAGCAGTTCTTC. Translation: CASSLKTGIVEQFF.